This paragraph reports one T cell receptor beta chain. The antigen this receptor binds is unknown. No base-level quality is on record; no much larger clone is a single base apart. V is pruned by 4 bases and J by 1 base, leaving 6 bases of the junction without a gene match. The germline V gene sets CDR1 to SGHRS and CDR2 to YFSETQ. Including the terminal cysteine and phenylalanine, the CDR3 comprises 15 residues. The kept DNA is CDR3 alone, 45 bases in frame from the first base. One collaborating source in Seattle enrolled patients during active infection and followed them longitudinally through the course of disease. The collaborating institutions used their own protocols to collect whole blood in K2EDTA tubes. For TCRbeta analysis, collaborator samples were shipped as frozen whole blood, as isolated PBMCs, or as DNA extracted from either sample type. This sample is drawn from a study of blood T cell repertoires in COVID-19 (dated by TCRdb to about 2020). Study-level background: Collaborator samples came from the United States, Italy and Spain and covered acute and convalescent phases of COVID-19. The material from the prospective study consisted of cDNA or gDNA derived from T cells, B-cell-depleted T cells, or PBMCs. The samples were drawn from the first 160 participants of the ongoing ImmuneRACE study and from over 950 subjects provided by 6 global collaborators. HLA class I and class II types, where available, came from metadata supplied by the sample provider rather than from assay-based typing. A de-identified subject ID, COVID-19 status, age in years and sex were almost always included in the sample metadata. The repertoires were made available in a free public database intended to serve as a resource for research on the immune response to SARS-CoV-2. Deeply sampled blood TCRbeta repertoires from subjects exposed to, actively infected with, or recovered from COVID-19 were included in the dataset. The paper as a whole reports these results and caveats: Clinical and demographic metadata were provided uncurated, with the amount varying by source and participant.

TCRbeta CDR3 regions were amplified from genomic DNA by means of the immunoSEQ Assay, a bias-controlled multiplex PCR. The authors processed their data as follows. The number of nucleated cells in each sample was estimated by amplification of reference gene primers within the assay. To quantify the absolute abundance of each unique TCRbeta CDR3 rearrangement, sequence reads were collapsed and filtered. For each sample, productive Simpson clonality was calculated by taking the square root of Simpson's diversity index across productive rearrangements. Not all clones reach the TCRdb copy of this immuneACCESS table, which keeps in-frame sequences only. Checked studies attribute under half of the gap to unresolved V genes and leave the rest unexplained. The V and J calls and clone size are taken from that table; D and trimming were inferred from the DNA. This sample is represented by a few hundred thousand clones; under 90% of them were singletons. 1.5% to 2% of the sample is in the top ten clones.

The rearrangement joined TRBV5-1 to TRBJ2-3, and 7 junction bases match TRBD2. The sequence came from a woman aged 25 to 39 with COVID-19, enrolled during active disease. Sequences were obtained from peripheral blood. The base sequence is TGCGCCAGCAGCCCCGGGAGGCTGGGCACAGATACGCAGTATTTT. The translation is CASSPGRLGTDTQYF.